These T cell receptor beta chains were read from a single sample in a study of shared clonotypes between healthy human individuals. Sequenced by immunoSEQ multiplex PCR; TCRdb stores in-frame clones only, minus some. The repertoire has some 1.4 million clones, roughly 96% of them found once; the top ten carry over 1%. Material: naive CD4+ T cells sorted from blood. These receptors originate from a man aged 25 to 45 in good health. The CDR3 runs from the conserved cysteine through the conserved F or W. D genes are given only for firm matches. The size field is filled for only some rows; it gives once, few, many or a size class.

>TRBJ2-1|TRBD2|.|TRBV2
TGTGCCAGCAAAGGGAGGGCCTATGGCAATGAGCAGTTCTTC
CASKGRAYGNEQFF
>TRBJ2-6|TRBD2|.|TRBV5-1
TGCGCCAGCAGCCCATCGGGACTAGCGGCCTCTGGGGCCAACGTCCTGACTTTC
CASSPSGLAASGANVLTF
>TRBJ1-1|.|.|TRBV4-1
TGCGCCAGCAGCCAAGATCGGGGGACCGCCGCGTTGAACACTGAAGCTTTCTTT
CASSQDRGTAALNTEAFF
>TRBJ2-5|TRBD1|.|TRBV2
TGTGCCAGCTATTCGAGGACAGGGCAAGAGACCCAGTACTTC
CASYSRTGQETQYF
>TRBJ1-2|TRBD1|once|TRBV5-5
TGTGCCAGCAGCTTGGCTCGGGACAGGGGCTATGGCTACACCTTC
CASSLARDRGYGYTF
>TRBJ2-7|TRBD2|.|TRBV7-2
TGTGCCAGCAGCGTCCATAGCGGGTGGTACGAGCAGTACTTC
CASSVHSGWYEQYF
>TRBJ2-2|.|.|TRBV10-3
TGTGCCACCCTCCAACAGGGCACCGGGGAGCTGTTTTTT
CATLQQGTGELFF
>TRBJ2-7|.|once|TRBV4-1
TGCGCCAGCAGCCAACACCCGAAGGGAAGCTCCTACGAGCAGTACTTC
CASSQHPKGSSYEQYF
>TRBJ2-1|.|.|TRBV12-5
TGTGCTAGTGGTTTGCGCCTTGGGGGGGGCGCGTACAATGAGCAGTTCTTC
CASGLRLGGGAYNEQFF
>TRBJ2-2|.|.|TRBV5-1
TGCGCCAGCAGCTTGGTGAGAGGGAGGAACACCGGGGAGCTGTTTTTT
CASSLVRGRNTGELFF
>TRBJ1-1|.|.|TRBV28
TGTGCCAGCAGCCGCCGTCTTGAAGCTTTCTTT
CASSRRLEAFF
>TRBJ1-2|.|.|TRBV7-8
TGTGCCAGCAGCTTAGGGCTCGAGACCGTAGGGGGCTACACCTTC
CASSLGLETVGGYTF
>TRBJ2-3|TRBD2|.|TRBV10-3
TGTGCCATCAGTGGAAGACTAGCGGTTCCAGATACGCAGTATTTT
CAISGRLAVPDTQYF
>TRBJ2-4|.|.|TRBV25-1
TGTGCCAGCAGCCCAACAGGGACGCTTAGTGAAAACATTCAGTACTTC
CASSPTGTLSENIQYF
>TRBJ2-1|.|.|TRBV7-6
TGTGCCAGCAGCCCTAACAGGGGGCGTACAGCTAGCGGGAGAATCTATGAGCAGTTCTTC
CASSPNRGRTASGRIYEQFF
>TRBJ2-7|.|.|TRBV10-2
TGCGCCAGCGGCCCGTCCCTTCCCTACGAGCAGTACTTC
CASGPSLPYEQYF
>TRBJ2-3|TRBD1|.|TRBV5-1
TGCGCCAGCAGCTTAAGCCTCGGGACAGGGGTGATCACAGATACGCAGTATTTT
CASSLSLGTGVITDTQYF
>TRBJ2-3|.|.|TRBV29-1
TGCAGCGTTGCCCGGGGGCGGTTTGATACGCAGTATTTT
CSVARGRFDTQYF
>TRBJ1-1|TRBD1|.|TRBV5-1
TGCGCCAGCAGCAGGGACAGGGGGAACACTGAAGCTTTCTTT
CASSRDRGNTEAFF
>TRBJ1-1|TRBD1|.|TRBV7-8
TGTGCCAGCAGCCCGGGACAGGGGCTGCGGACTGAAGCTTTCTTT
CASSPGQGLRTEAFF
>TRBJ2-1|.|.|TRBV14
TGTGCCAGCAGCAGAACCCCGGTCAATGAGCAGTTCTTC
CASSRTPVNEQFF
>TRBJ2-2|TRBD2|.|TRBV15
TGTGCCACCAGCAGAGATCTGACTAGCGTAAACACCGGGGAGCTGTTTTTT
CATSRDLTSVNTGELFF
>TRBJ1-2|TRBD1|.|TRBV11-2
TGTGCCAGCAGCGCGGACAGGAACTATGGCTACACCTTC
CASSADRNYGYTF
>TRBJ1-5|TRBD1|.|TRBV30
TGTGCCTGGAGTGTTACCGGGACAGGGTTAAGGGGTCAGCCCCAGCATTTT
CAWSVTGTGLRGQPQHF
>TRBJ1-5|.|.|TRBV4-2
TGTGCCAGCAGCCAAACCAACAGACGGGATCAGCCCCAGCATTTT
CASSQTNRRDQPQHF
>TRBJ2-7|.|.|TRBV28
TGTGCCAGCAGTTTAGGGTACTACGAGCAGTACTTC
CASSLGYYEQYF
>TRBJ2-5|TRBD1|.|TRBV19
TGTGCCAGTAGTAAAGGACAGGGGGCGCTTCAGACCCAGTACTTC
CASSKGQGALQTQYF
>TRBJ2-5|.|.|TRBV28
TGTGCCAGCAGAGTTCAGGGACAAGAGACCCAGTACTTC
CASRVQGQETQYF
>TRBJ2-1|TRBD2|.|TRBV27
TGTGCCAGCAGTTTTCTAGCGGGAGGATACAATGAGCAGTTCTTC
CASSFLAGGYNEQFF
>TRBJ2-2|.|.|TRBV6-1
TGTGCCAGCAGTCTCTCAGGGGCCACCGGGGAGCTGTTTTTT
CASSLSGATGELFF
>TRBJ1-2|.|.|TRBV30
TGTGCCTGTCAAGACAGAGACTATGGCTACACCTTC
CACQDRDYGYTF
>TRBJ2-5|TRBD2|.|TRBV6-5
TGTGCCAGCAGGCGGACGGGGGGGCGAGAGACCCAGTACTTC
CASRRTGGRETQYF
>TRBJ2-5|.|.|TRBV23-1
TGCGCCAGCAGTCAAATTGGGGAAGAGACCCAGTACTTC
CASSQIGEETQYF
>TRBJ2-1|.|.|TRBV7-3
TGTGCCAGCAGCTGGGCAGCGAGCTCCTACAATGAGCAGTTCTTC
CASSWAASSYNEQFF
>TRBJ2-1|TRBD2|.|TRBV7-9
TGTGCCAGCAGTCCCCTAGCGGGAGGCTACAATGAGCAGTTCTTC
CASSPLAGGYNEQFF
>TRBJ2-2|.|.|TRBV5-1
TGCGCCAGCAGTTTGGGGGCGAACACCGGGGAGCTGTTTTTT
CASSLGANTGELFF
>TRBJ2-5|TRBD1|.|TRBV7-2
TGTGCCAGCAGCATGTTCGGGACAGGCGAAGAGAACCAGTACTTC
CASSMFGTGEENQYF
>TRBJ2-3|TRBD1|.|TRBV28
TGTGCCAGCTCTAACCCTAATCAGGGGGCTAGCACAGATACGCAGTATTTT
CASSNPNQGASTDTQYF
>TRBJ1-5|.|.|TRBV27
TGTGCCAGCAGTTTAAGGGCTTATCAGCCCCAGCATTTT
CASSLRAYQPQHF
>TRBJ1-1|.|.|TRBV6-1
TGTGCCAGCAGCTTACAGGAAGAAGCTTTCTTT
CASSLQEEAFF
>TRBJ2-5|.|.|TRBV4-1
TGCGCCAGCAGCCGCGGGACAACTAAAGAGACCCAGTACTTC
CASSRGTTKETQYF
>TRBJ2-5|TRBD1|.|TRBV18
TGTGCCAGCTCACCACCTACAGGGGGCCGGGAGACCCAGTACTTC
CASSPPTGGRETQYF
>TRBJ1-2|TRBD1|.|TRBV9
TGTGCCAGCAGCGCGACGGGACAGAGTTATGGCTACACCTTC
CASSATGQSYGYTF
>TRBJ2-2|TRBD2|.|TRBV4-2
TGTGCCAGCAGCCACTTCGGCACTAGCGGGAGGGCCGTCGGCACCGGGGAGCTGTTTTTT
CASSHFGTSGRAVGTGELFF
>TRBJ2-7|.|once|TRBV6-6
TGTGCCAGCAAGATAGATGGGGGGCCTGGAGAGCAGTACTTC
CASKIDGGPGEQYF
>TRBJ2-5|TRBD1|.|TRBV28
TGTGCCAGCAGACGACAGGGGGGAAAGACCCAGTACTTC
CASRRQGGKTQYF
>TRBJ2-2|.|.|TRBV19
TGTGCCAGTAGTATTGGTGCTACCGGGGAGCTGTTTTTT
CASSIGATGELFF
>TRBJ2-7|TRBD1|.|TRBV11-2
TGTGCCAGCAGCTTGAACCCGGACAGGGTAGGCGAGCAGTACTTC
CASSLNPDRVGEQYF
>TRBJ2-7|TRBD2|.|TRBV18
TGTGCCAGCTCACCGAGCGGGAGCTACGAGCAGTACTTC
CASSPSGSYEQYF
>TRBJ2-1|.|.|TRBV18
TGTGCCAGCTCACCAGCCGGGAGCTACAATGAGCAGTTCTTC
CASSPAGSYNEQFF
>TRBJ2-1|TRBD2|.|TRBV27
TGTGCCAGCAAAAGGGAGGGGAATGAGCAGTTCTTC
CASKREGNEQFF
>TRBJ1-1|TRBD1|.|TRBV18
TGTGCCAGCTCACCTCCCAGGGGACAGGGGCACGTGAACACTGAAGCTTTCTTT
CASSPPRGQGHVNTEAFF
>TRBJ1-5|.|.|TRBV5-1
TGCGCCAGCAGCTTGGGGGCGGGCAGGAGGGAGCCCCAGCATTTT
CASSLGAGRREPQHF
>TRBJ2-3|TRBD2|once|TRBV9
TGTGCCAGCAGCGCGACTAGCGGGAGAATTTTGCGGCCCACAGATACGCAGTATTTT
CASSATSGRILRPTDTQYF
>TRBJ1-1|.|.|TRBV7-8
TGTGCCAGCAGCACGACCCCGGGATTTTCTGAAGCTTTCTTT
CASSTTPGFSEAFF
>TRBJ2-5|.|.|TRBV21-1
TGTGCCAGCAGCAAATCTCCAGCGGGAGCCGGGATTCAAGAGACCCAGTACTTC
CASSKSPAGAGIQETQYF
>TRBJ2-7|.|once|TRBV27
TGTGCCAGCAGTTTATCGATGAGGCAGGGCGCTTTCTACGAGCAGTACTTC
CASSLSMRQGAFYEQYF
>TRBJ2-5|.|.|TRBV29-1
TGCAGCGTGCAAGAGACCCAGTACTTC
CSVQETQYF
>TRBJ2-6|.|.|TRBV19
TGTGCCAGTAGTATTCAGTCCCCTGGGGCCAACGTCCTGACTTTC
CASSIQSPGANVLTF
>TRBJ1-2|TRBD1|.|TRBV5-1
TGCGCCAGCAGCTTGGCCCCGAGACAGGGTGACAATGGCTACACCTTC
CASSLAPRQGDNGYTF